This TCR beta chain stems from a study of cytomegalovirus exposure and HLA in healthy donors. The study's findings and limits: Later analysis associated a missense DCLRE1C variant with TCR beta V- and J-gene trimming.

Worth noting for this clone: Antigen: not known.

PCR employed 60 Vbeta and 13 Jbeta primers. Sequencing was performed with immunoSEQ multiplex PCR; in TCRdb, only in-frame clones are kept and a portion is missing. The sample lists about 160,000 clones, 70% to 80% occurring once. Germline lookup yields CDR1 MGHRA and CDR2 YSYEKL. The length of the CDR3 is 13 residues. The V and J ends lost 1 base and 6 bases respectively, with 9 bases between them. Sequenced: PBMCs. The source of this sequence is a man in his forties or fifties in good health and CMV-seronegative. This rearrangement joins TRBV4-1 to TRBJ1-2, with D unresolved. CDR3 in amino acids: CASSQGVGDGYTF. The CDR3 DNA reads TGCGCCAGCAGCCAAGGAGTGGGAGATGGCTACACCTTC.